A single sample is the source of the 32 T cell receptor beta chains below, sequenced in a study of T cell repertoires in cytomegalovirus infection. Each CDR3 protein is one row after TCRdb ran MiXCR on the reads. The data contain approximately 730,000 distinct CDR3 sequences, 30% to 40% of them singletons. These receptors' antigens are unknown. The sequences come from cultured PBMCs, collected from culture after CMV antigen stimulation. These receptors all stem from a human donor in good health (CMV status not recorded). Some clones in this sample may be carry-over from other donors' samples.

This chain connects TRBV27 to TRBJ1-2; tentative D call: TRBD1 (6 bases). The V and J ends lost 2 bases and 4 bases respectively, with 14 bases between them. This CDR3 is 15 amino acids long. The germline gives CDR1 MNHEY, CDR2 SMNVEV (reference sequence). This CDR3 is CASSLGGGAFYGYTF. CDR3 nucleotides: TGTGCCAGCAGTTTAGGGGGGGGCGCATTCTATGGCTACACCTTC.

This clonotype came up a few times. This chain joins TRBV20-1 and TRBJ2-5; 8 bases match TRBD2. Germline V CDR1 and CDR2: DFQATT, SNEGSKA (reference sequence). The CDR3 runs 16 residues. The V gene end was trimmed by 0 bases and the J gene end by 2 bases; junction bases not matched to a gene: 8. In DNA form, the CDR3 reads TGCAGTGCTAGAGATGTACTAGCGGTTGTTCAAGAGACCCAGTACTTC. This gives the protein CSARDVLAVVQETQYF.

This clonotype was detected ten times or more. This rearrangement joins TRBV7-6 to TRBJ2-3; TRBD2 agrees at 7 bases. The CDR3 has 15 amino acids. The germline gives CDR1 SGHVS, CDR2 FNYEAQ. V was clipped by 5 bases and J by 2 bases; unmatched bases: 7. CDR3 residues: CASSLRAGLTDTQYF. In nucleotides, the CDR3 is TGTGCCAGCAGCCTTCGAGCGGGGCTCACAGATACGCAGTATTTT.

V gene TRBV20-1 combines with J gene TRBJ2-7; 8 bases fit TRBD1. Germline CDR1 reads DFQATT; CDR2 reads SNEGSKA (reference sequence). CDR3 length: 15 amino acids. Germline trimming cut 0 bases from V and 0 bases from J; bases unmatched to any gene: 4. The CDR3 loop is CSARDGGTGSYEQYF. The CDR3 DNA is TGCAGTGCTAGAGATGGCGGGACAGGCTCCTACGAGCAGTACTTC.

This clonotype was observed a single time. V gene TRBV5-5 combines with J gene TRBJ2-5; tentatively, D is TRBD1 or TRBD2 (5 bases each). Germline loops: CDR1 SGHKS, CDR2 YYEKEE (reference sequence). V lost 0 bases and J 5 bases, leaving 17 bases between the germline ends. CDR3 length equals 16 residues. The CDR3, as DNA: TGTGCCAGCAGCTTGGCCGGGTCAGGGAGCTTTGAGACCCAGTACTTC. Translated: CASSLAGSGSFETQYF.

The chain carries TRBV19 and TRBJ2-3; 7 nucleotides line up with TRBD2. From germline, CDR1 is LNHDA and CDR2 SQIVND (reference sequence). V was clipped by 4 bases and J by 2 bases; unmatched bases: 6. The CDR3 contains 15 residues. The CDR3 DNA reads as TGTGCCAGTAGTAAAAGAGCGGGAATCACAGATACGCAGTATTTT. This gives the protein CASSKRAGITDTQYF.

The chain combines TRBV7-8 with TRBJ2-4; D assignment may be TRBD1 or TRBD2 (5 bases each). V dropped 6 bases and J dropped 6 bases, with 18 bases sitting between them. This CDR3 is 15 amino acids long. The germline V gene has CDR1 SGHVS and CDR2 FQNEAQ. The CDR3 here is CASRLGVNGANIQYF. CDR3 nucleotide sequence: TGTGCCAGCAGACTTGGGGTCAACGGGGCAAACATTCAGTACTTC.

The chain carries TRBV6-2 or TRBV6-3 and TRBJ2-2; D gene ambiguous. The V gene's germline CDR1 is MNHEY and CDR2 SVGEGT. V lost 2 bases and J 6 bases, leaving 10 bases between the germline ends. The CDR3 is 14 residues long. CDR3 coding DNA: TGTGCCAGCAGTTACGGGTTCCTATCCGGGGAGCTGTTTTTT. Its protein product is CASSYGFLSGELFF.

This clonotype has more than one count but fewer than ten. This chain uses TRBV7-2 with TRBJ2-7; the match to TRBD1 covers 7 bases. Unmatched junction bases numbered 8, after V lost 4 bases and J lost 5 bases. The germline CDR1 and CDR2 sequences are SGHTA and FQGNSA. This CDR3 region has 14 residues. The CDR3 sequence is CASSSGPGGNEQYF. The DNA for the CDR3 is TGTGCCAGCAGCTCAGGCCCAGGGGGAAACGAGCAGTACTTC. The full variable domain, with the rest looked up from reference TRBV7-2 and TRBJ2-7, is GAGVSQSPSNKVTEKGKDVELRCDPISGHTALYWYRQSLGQGLEFLIYFQGNSAPDKSGLPSDRFSAERTGGSVSTLTIQRTQQEDSAVYLCASSSGPGGNEQYFGPGTRLTVT.

Ten or more counts support this clonotype. The chain links TRBV7-2 to TRBJ2-1; tentative D call: TRBD2 (5 bases). The germline gives CDR1 SGHTA, CDR2 FQGNSA. V lost 1 base and J 5 bases, leaving 12 bases between the germline ends. The CDR3 loop spans 15 amino acids. In DNA, the CDR3 is TGTGCCAGCAGCTTAGGAGGTTGGGAGAACAATGAGCAGTTCTTC. Encoded protein: CASSLGGWENNEQFF.

In regard to this clonotype: At one end, the junction sequence differs from germline, possibly due to a read error. CDR3 protein: CSATPGLIETQYF. The CDR3 DNA reads TGCAGCGCTACTCCGGGACTAATAGAGACCCAGTACTTC. The rearrangement uses TRBV20-1 and TRBJ2-5, with 7 bases lining up with TRBD2. This CDR3 region has 13 residues. CDR1 is DFQATT and CDR2 is SNEGSKA in the germline V gene (reference sequence).

This clonotype was counted between two and nine times. The V call is TRBV28, the J call TRBJ1-2, with D tentatively TRBD1 (5 bases). Per germline, CDR1 MDHEN and CDR2 SYDVKM. The CDR3 consists of 13 residues. V lost 6 bases and J 3 bases, leaving 11 bases between the germline ends. This chain's CDR3 is CASRLKGDYGYTF. The CDR3 DNA reads as TGTGCCAGCAGGCTAAAAGGGGACTATGGCTACACCTTC.

This clonotype has a handful of counts. The chain's CDR3 is CASSPWSGRLGQPQHF. As DNA, the CDR3 is TGTGCCAGTAGTCCTTGGAGTGGGCGGCTGGGTCAGCCCCAGCATTTT. The chain is built from TRBV19 and TRBJ1-5; D gene uncertain. The CDR3 spans 16 residues. CDR1 and CDR2 from the germline V gene are LNHDA and SQIVND (reference sequence). V was cut by 5 bases and J by 6 bases, with 20 bases left in between.

The chain carries TRBV6-8 and TRBJ2-3, with D uncertain. This CDR3 is built from 15 residues. The germline CDR1 and CDR2 sequences are MNHGY and SAAAGT. The ends were cut back, 6 bases at V and 2 bases at J, with 15 bases in the middle. CDR3 sequence reads: CASRPNDPATDTQYF. DNA for the CDR3: TGTGCCAGCAGACCCAATGACCCGGCCACAGATACGCAGTATTTT.

At least ten counts were recorded for this clonotype. The chain has TRBV28 and TRBJ1-4; weak D call: TRBD1 (5 bases). V was shortened by 5 bases and J by 2 bases, with 9 bases between the two germline ends. The germline V gene has CDR1 MDHEN and CDR2 SYDVKM. CDR3 length equals 14 residues. The CDR3 protein is CASSPDSTNEKLFF. CDR3 DNA sequence: TGTGCCAGCAGTCCAGACAGTACTAATGAAAAACTGTTTTTT.

Only a few counts were recorded for this clonotype. The rearrangement joins TRBV4-1 to TRBJ2-1, with D hard to call. The CDR3 sequence is 12 residues long. Germline V CDR1 and CDR2: MGHRA, YSYEKL. The ends were cut back, 3 bases at V and 12 bases at J, with 12 bases in the middle. The CDR3 sequence is CASSQEQGSQFF. The CDR3 bases are TGCGCCAGCAGCCAGGAACAAGGCTCGCAGTTCTTC.

A word on this clonotype: The conserved closing phenylalanine or tryptophan is absent in this CDR3, likely reflecting a read error. The V gene is TRBV7-2, the J gene TRBJ2-1; TRBD1 aligns across 10 bases. CDR1 SGHTA and CDR2 FQGNSA come from the germline V gene. V was clipped by 5 bases and J by 12 bases; unmatched bases: 13. The CDR3 consists of 15 residues. CDR3 DNA: TGTGCCAGCAGCGCACTAGGGGACAGGGGCGATGTGCAGTTCGTC. The encoded protein is CASSALGDRGDVQFV.

V gene TRBV19 combines with J gene TRBJ1-6, with D unclear. The germline V gene has CDR1 LNHDA and CDR2 SQIVND (reference sequence). Trimming pared 5 bases from V and 10 bases from J, leaving 18 bases between. CDR3 length: 15 residues. The CDR3 loop reads CASSQWGDQGSPLHF. The CDR3 nucleotides are TGTGCCAGTAGTCAATGGGGAGATCAAGGATCACCCCTCCACTTT. Filled out from reference TRBV19 and TRBJ1-6, the complete variable domain reads DGGITQSPKYLFRKEGQNVTLSCEQNLNHDAMYWYRQDPGQGLRLIYYSQIVNDFQKGDIAEGYSVSREKKESFPLTVTSAQKNPTAFYLCASSQWGDQGSPLHFGNGTRLTVT.

CDR3 loop: CSAREGADTEAFF. The CDR3 DNA reads as TGCAGTGCTAGGGAGGGGGCGGACACTGAAGCTTTCTTT. The V call is TRBV20-1, the J call TRBJ1-1, with TRBD1 matching 7 bases. Germline CDR1 DFQATT, CDR2 SNEGSKA (reference sequence). The V segment lost 3 bases and the J segment 3 bases; nucleotides outside the gene matches: 4. The CDR3 covers 13 residues.

The genes are TRBV10-3 and TRBJ1-1; 8 bases match TRBD1. Germline V lookup: CDR1 ENHRY, CDR2 SYGVKD. This CDR3 contains 13 residues. The V and J ends lost 6 bases and 7 bases, in that order; junction bases with no gene match: 7. This chain's CDR3 is CAISTGGSGEAFF. CDR3 in DNA: TGTGCCATCAGCACAGGGGGTTCAGGTGAAGCTTTCTTT.

The chain carries TRBV19 and TRBJ2-2; D is perhaps TRBD1 or TRBD2 (5 bases each). The germline V and J ends were trimmed by 10 bases and 3 bases, with 12 bases remaining between them. The CDR3 spans 13 residues. CDR1 is LNHDA and CDR2 is SQIVND in the germline V gene (reference sequence). CDR3 sequence: CATHRGYTGELFF. Here the CDR3 DNA reads TGTGCCACCCACCGGGGCTACACCGGGGAGCTGTTTTTT. The full variable domain, its missing parts supplied by reference TRBV19 and TRBJ2-2, is DGGITQSPKYLFRKEGQNVTLSCEQNLNHDAMYWYRQDPGQGLRLIYYSQIVNDFQKGDIAEGYSVSREKKESFPLTVTSAQKNPTAFYLCATHRGYTGELFFGEGSRLTVL.

This clonotype was picked up a small number of times. The V gene is TRBV6-2 or TRBV6-3, the J gene TRBJ2-5; D tentatively reads TRBD1 or TRBD2 (5 bases each). With 7 bases removed from V and 1 base from J, the gap between germline ends came to 10 bases. CDR1 MNHEY and CDR2 SVGEGT come from the germline V gene. This CDR3 is 13 amino acids long. The CDR3 DNA reads as TGTGCCAGCAAGGGGACGCTCCAAGAGACCCAGTACTTC. It codes for CASKGTLQETQYF.

This sequence joins TRBV12-3 or TRBV12-4 and TRBJ1-5; perhaps TRBD1 as D (6 bases). CDR3 size: 14 residues. V lost 3 bases and J 7 bases, leaving 13 bases between the germline ends. The CDR3 nucleotides read TGTGCCAGCAGTTTGCGGGGGGGCCGGCAGCCCCAGCATTTT. Its protein product is CASSLRGGRQPQHF.

In this sample, this clonotype turned up many times. This chain uses TRBV5-4 with TRBJ2-3; D possibly corresponds to TRBD1 (5 bases). Germline V CDR1 and CDR2: SGHNT, YYREEE (reference sequence). V lost 1 base and J lost 1, with 10 bases in between. This CDR3 comprises 15 residues. CDR3 in DNA: TGTGCCAGCAGCTTGTGGGGCGGAGGCACAGATACGCAGTATTTT. Its protein product is CASSLWGGGTDTQYF. Drawing the rest from reference TRBV5-4 and TRBJ2-3, the complete variable domain is ETGVTQSPTHLIKTRGQQVTLRCSSQSGHNTVSWYQQALGQGPQFIFQYYREEENGRGNFPPRFSGLQFPNYSSELNVNALELDDSALYLCASSLWGGGTDTQYFGPGTRLTVL.

V and J are TRBV20-1 and TRBJ2-1; 8 bases align to TRBD2. The CDR3 length is 13 residues. Unmatched junction bases numbered 8, after V lost 7 bases and J lost 6 bases. CDR1 DFQATT and CDR2 SNEGSKA come from the germline V gene (reference sequence). CDR3 bases: TGCAGTGTGTTACTAGCGGCTTTCAATGAGCAGTTCTTC. Translating it yields CSVLLAAFNEQFF.

In its sample, this clonotype was seen a few times. The V call is TRBV6-5, the J call TRBJ1-5; D is perhaps TRBD1 (6 bases). Trimming took 6 bases from V and 3 from J, leaving 15 bases between them. The length of the CDR3 is 15 residues. Germline V gives CDR1 MNHEY, CDR2 SVGAGI. The CDR3 sequence: CASRRSRDNNQPQHF. The CDR3 DNA reads as TGTGCCAGCAGACGATCCCGGGACAACAATCAGCCCCAGCATTTT.

V gene TRBV19 combines with J gene TRBJ2-1; TRBD1 might be the D (5 bases). The length of the CDR3 is 10 residues. V gave up 9 bases and J gave up 15 bases, with 15 bases separating them. The germline V gene encodes CDR1 LNHDA and CDR2 SQIVND (reference sequence). CDR3: CARSQGGWFF. The CDR3 DNA is TGTGCCAGAAGTCAGGGCGGATGGTTCTTC.

The CDR3 is CASSYTGASYNEQFF. For the CDR3, the DNA is TGTGCCAGCAGTTACACGGGGGCCTCCTACAATGAGCAGTTCTTC. The chain links TRBV6-2 or TRBV6-3 to TRBJ2-1, with D perhaps assigned TRBD1 or TRBD2 (6 bases each). CDR1 MNHEY and CDR2 SVGEGT come from the germline V gene. There are 15 residues in the CDR3. The germline V and J ends were trimmed by 2 bases and 0 bases, with 8 bases remaining between them.

The gene calls are TRBV28 and TRBJ2-3, with 9 nucleotides matching TRBD2. CDR3 length: 15 residues. The J segment lost 0 bases and the V segment lost 8 bases, leaving 6 bases of the junction unmatched. The germline gives CDR1 MDHEN, CDR2 SYDVKM. In nucleotides, the CDR3 is TGTGCCAGCGGGCGGGGGGGCGTGAGCACAGATACGCAGTATTTT. This encodes CASGRGGVSTDTQYF.

This clonotype was seen more than once but under ten times. V and J are TRBV28 and TRBJ2-7, with 9 nucleotides matching TRBD1. The CDR3 runs 17 residues. CDR1 and CDR2 (germline): MDHEN, SYDVKM. Trimming cost V 2 bases and J 5 bases; bases outside gene matches: 13. The CDR3 protein is CASSLTGTGIPIHEQYF. The CDR3, as DNA: TGTGCCAGCAGTTTAACCGGGACAGGGATCCCGATCCACGAGCAGTACTTC.

Comments on this clonotype: The junction and the germline gene differ at one end; a read error may be behind it. The rearrangement uses TRBV5-3 and TRBJ2-3; a weak D match, TRBD1 (6 bases). TRBV5-3 is flagged as an ORF with uncertain function. This CDR3 spans 15 amino acids. The CDR3 sequence: CASGSGVLAQDTQYF. The CDR3 region has the DNA TGCGCCAGCGGTTCAGGGGTTTTAGCACAAGATACGCAGTATTTT.

The table lists this clonotype with many counts. The chain has TRBV7-2 and TRBJ2-3; D uncertain. In germline, CDR1 is SGHTA, CDR2 FQGNSA. The CDR3 has 16 residues. Trimming stripped 5 bases from V and 1 base from J, with 16 bases between. The CDR3 loop is CASSPVGPVGTDTQYF. In nucleotides, the CDR3 is TGTGCCAGCAGCCCCGTCGGCCCTGTGGGCACAGATACGCAGTATTTT.